This T cell receptor beta chain was identified in a study of human T cells and chemical hapten exposure. In the study overall: Each week of the roughly 24-week study, patients had diphenylcyclopropenone applied to the scalp. Across samples, TCR yields varied, mostly owing to small differences in pooled library volumes. The study, taken as a whole, reports: Expanded TCRs formed significantly more large CDR3 similarity clusters than controls.

This clonotype was detected many times. The antigen is not known. The library tagged individual cDNA molecules with unique molecular identifiers. TCRdb re-called the RACE reads through MiXCR, storing one row per CDR3 protein. The data show about 34,000 distinct CDR3 sequences, around 6.4% seen once. Germline V lookup: CDR1 MGHRA, CDR2 YSYEKL. Trimming removed 4 bases at V and 0 bases at J, with 16 bases between. This CDR3 has 18 amino acids. Time point here: patch test 1, 2 weeks after DPC sensitization. This sample's treatment: therapeutic diphenylcyclopropenone sensitization with weekly scalp DPC. The total RNA was obtained from whole blood that was not fractionated.

V gene TRBV4-1 combines with J gene TRBJ2-6; the D gene could be TRBD1 or TRBD2 (6 bases each). This clonotype originated in a woman aged 25-40 years with alopecia areata. Some clones in this sample may be carry-over from other donors' samples. The sample was whole blood, taken in connection with sensitization to the hapten diphenylcyclopropenone (DPC). The CDR3 bases are TGCGCCAGCAGCCGGCGGGACAATTCGCCCTCTGGGGCCAACGTCCTGACTTTC. It is translated as CASSRRDNSPSGANVLTF.